This TCR beta chain is drawn from a study of shared clonotypes between healthy human individuals. Concerning this clone itself: Its antigen is currently unknown.

The test was conducted at deep level. The authors loaded 200 ng DNA, around 32,000 T cell genomes, into sorted-subset replicate PCRs. Libraries were prepared by immunoSEQ multiplex PCR; TCRdb keeps only in-frame clonotypes and omits some of them. Of about 2.1 million clones detected, roughly 95% appear once; the ten largest clones hold over 1.5%. Looked up from germline, CDR1 is MDHEN and CDR2 is SYDVKM. The CDR3 has 14 amino acids. V was trimmed by 2 bases and J by 4 bases, leaving 11 bases between them. Naive CD8 isolation took CD45RO-negative cells positively selected for CCR7 and excluded terminally differentiated effector memory CD45RA+ cells. Whole-study results and caveats: Naive subsets typically showed greater estimated richness than memory subsets. Naive CD4 clonotypes overlapped across a handful of donors at about 5.2%.

Sequenced: naive CD8+ T cells from PBMCs. The source is a man in his late teens or twenties in good health. Some clones in this sample may be carry-over from other donors' samples. The chain carries TRBV28 and TRBJ1-1; D not certain. The CDR3 region is CASSLEQIGTEAFF. The DNA for the CDR3 is TGTGCCAGCAGTTTAGAACAAATAGGCACTGAAGCTTTCTTT. Using reference TRBV28 and TRBJ1-1 for the parts outside the CDR3, the full variable domain is DVKVTQSSRYLVKRTGEKVFLECVQDMDHENMFWYRQDPGLGLRLIYFSYDVKMKEKGDIPEGYSVSREKKERFSLILESASTNQTSMYLCASSLEQIGTEAFFGQGTRLTVV.